One and the same sample provided the 2 T cell receptor beta chains below, sequenced in a study of high-grade serous ovarian cancer treatment subgroups. The method was immunoSEQ multiplex PCR; TCRdb's version includes in-frame clones alone and lacks a portion of them. The sample yields some 2,300 clones, around 72% seen once. Tumor samples were taken before definitive surgery or chemotherapy. The material sequenced was tumor tissue. Receptors originate from a human donor with high-grade serous ovarian cancer.

This clone is a singleton in its sample. The CDR3 coding sequence is TGTGCCAGCTCCTACGAGGGGGCCGGGGGGGGCGCGACCCAGTACTTC. The encoded protein is CASSYEGAGGGATQYF. This chain uses TRBV27 with TRBJ2-5; the D gene is possibly TRBD2 (8 bases). Trimming removed 8 bases from V and 7 bases from J, with 26 bases in between. CDR3 length: 16 residues. Germline CDR1 reads MNHEY; CDR2 reads SMNVEV (reference sequence).

The J gene is TRBJ1-1, the V gene TRBV11-3; possible D gene TRBD1, 6 bases. The CDR3 spans 14 residues. Germline V gene data show CDR1 as SGHNT and CDR2 as YENEEA. The ends were cut back, 3 bases at V and 6 bases at J, with 14 bases in the middle. The CDR3 coding sequence is TGTGCCAGCAGCTTTGGGACACCGACCTCTGAAGCTTTCTTT. Encoded protein: CASSFGTPTSEAFF.